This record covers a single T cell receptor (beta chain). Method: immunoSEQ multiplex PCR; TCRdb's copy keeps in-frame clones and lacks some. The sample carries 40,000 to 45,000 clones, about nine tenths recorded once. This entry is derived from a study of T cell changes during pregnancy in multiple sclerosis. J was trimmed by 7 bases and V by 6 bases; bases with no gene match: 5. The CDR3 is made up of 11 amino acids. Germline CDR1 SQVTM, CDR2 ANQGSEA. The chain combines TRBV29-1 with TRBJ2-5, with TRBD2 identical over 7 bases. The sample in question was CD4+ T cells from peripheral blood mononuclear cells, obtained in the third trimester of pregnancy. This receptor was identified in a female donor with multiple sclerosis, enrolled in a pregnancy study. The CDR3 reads CSVRGGPTQYF. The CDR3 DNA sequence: TGCAGCGTCCGGGGAGGGCCGACCCAGTACTTC. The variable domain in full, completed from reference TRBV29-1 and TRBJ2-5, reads SAVISQKPSRDICQRGTSLTIQCQVDSQVTMMFWYRQQPGQSLTLIATANQGSEATYESGFVIDKFPISRPNLTFSTLTVSNMSPEDSSIYLCSVRGGPTQYFGPGTRLLVL.